What follows are 25 T cell receptor beta chains derived from one specimen sequenced in a study of shared clonotypes between healthy human individuals. The data were produced by immunoSEQ multiplex PCR, yet TCRdb's version contains in-frame clones alone and is incomplete. The data hold some 2,500,000 clones, with more than 85% observed a single time. Sequenced input: naive CD4+ T cells from PBMCs. Noted subset: CD45RA+ positively selected. The receptors derive from a man aged 18 to 30 in good health. Some clones in this sample may be carry-over from other donors' samples.

The genes are TRBV7-3 and TRBJ2-7; the D gene could be TRBD1 or TRBD2 (5 bases each). CDR1 and CDR2 (germline): SGHTA, FQGTGA. CDR3 length: 15 residues. Trimming left V 5 bases short and J 3 bases short, with 17 bases between. Written as DNA, the CDR3 is TGTGCCAGCAGCCCAGGGTCGGCTAGCATCTACGAGCAGTACTTC. The encoded protein is CASSPGSASIYEQYF.

The chain carries TRBV30 and TRBJ1-6; 8 bases match TRBD1. Per the germline V gene, CDR1 is GTSNPN and CDR2 is SVGIG (reference sequence). With V trimmed by 1 base and J by 5 bases, 4 bases remained unmatched. CDR3 size: 15 residues. The CDR3 sequence is CAWSARGPDNSPLHF. Here the CDR3 DNA reads TGTGCCTGGAGTGCCAGGGGGCCGGATAATTCACCCCTCCACTTT.

This clone came up once. The germline gene is not matched at one end of the junction; a read error may be the cause. The same CDR3 can be traced to other DNA sequences in this sample. The V and J genes are TRBV5-1 and TRBJ1-2; D is uncertain. The CDR3 consists of 13 residues. The germline CDR1 and CDR2 sequences are SGHRS and YFSETQ. This CDR3 reads CASSFSPNYGYTF. CDR3 in DNA: TGCGCCAGCAGCTTCAGCCCTAATTATGGCTACACCTTC.

This clone was seen only once. The genes are TRBV7-6 and TRBJ2-3, with TRBD1 identical over 8 bases. Germline CDR1 is SGHVS and CDR2 is FNYEAQ. The CDR3 totals 15 residues. J was trimmed by 3 bases and V by 4 bases; bases with no gene match: 6. This CDR3 reads CASSSRDRITDTQYF. The CDR3 DNA reads as TGTGCCAGCAGCTCCCGGGACAGGATAACAGATACGCAGTATTTT.

This clone appeared a few times. This same CDR3 is encoded by further DNA sequences in the sample. This chain links TRBV19 with TRBJ2-2; D unresolved. The CDR3 is 11 residues long. The ends were cut back, 3 bases at V and 5 bases at J, with 1 base in the middle. CDR1 is LNHDA, CDR2 SQIVND, per germline (reference sequence). The CDR3 DNA is TGTGCCAGTAGTATTACCGGGGAGCTGTTTTTT. Protein product: CASSITGELFF.

This chain joins TRBV19 and TRBJ2-2; maybe TRBD2 (6 bases). CDR3 length equals 14 residues. Germline V gene lookup returns CDR1 LNHDA and CDR2 SQIVND (reference sequence). Trimming removed 8 bases at V and 5 bases at J, with 15 bases between. The DNA of the CDR3 is TGTGCCAGTGGGGTGGGCAGCGGGACCGGGGAGCTGTTTTTT. Residues: CASGVGSGTGELFF. Combining the CDR3 with reference TRBV19 and TRBJ2-2 gives the whole variable domain DGGITQSPKYLFRKEGQNVTLSCEQNLNHDAMYWYRQDPGQGLRLIYYSQIVNDFQKGDIAEGYSVSREKKESFPLTVTSAQKNPTAFYLCASGVGSGTGELFFGEGSRLTVL.

A single count supports this clone. V and J are TRBV5-1 and TRBJ2-7; D may match TRBD1 or TRBD2 (5 bases each). The CDR3 contains 13 residues. The V gene's germline CDR1 is SGHRS and CDR2 YFSETQ. V was trimmed by 7 bases and J by 5 bases, leaving 16 bases between them. The DNA for the CDR3 is TGCGCCAGCGCCGGGGCAGGGCACAACGAGCAGTACTTC. The encoded protein is CASAGAGHNEQYF.

The V gene is TRBV7-9, the J gene TRBJ1-1, with D perhaps matching TRBD1 (6 bases). This CDR3 has 13 amino acids. The V and J ends lost 0 bases and 7 bases respectively, with 9 bases between them. CDR1 SEHNR and CDR2 FQNEAQ come from the germline V gene (reference sequence). CDR3 sequence: CASSLALDSEAFF. DNA of the CDR3: TGTGCCAGCAGCTTAGCGTTGGACAGTGAAGCTTTCTTT.

This clone was found once. The chain recombines TRBV2 with TRBJ2-2; 16 bases line up with TRBD2. V lost 8 bases to trimming and J lost 7 bases; unmatched junction nucleotides: 7. Germline assignment: CDR1 SNHLY and CDR2 FYNNEI. The CDR3 sequence is 16 residues long. The CDR3 bases are TGTGCCAGCCGCCCCGGGACTAGCGGGAGGGTCGGGGAGCTGTTTTTT. It translates to CASRPGTSGRVGELFF.

The V call is TRBV5-1, the J call TRBJ1-4, with unresolved D. Between the trimmed V and J ends, which lost 4 bases and 5 bases, there was a span of 15 bases. Germline CDR1 SGHRS, CDR2 YFSETQ. The CDR3 contains 15 residues. The CDR3 spells CASSGSAGLNEKLFF. The CDR3 nucleotides read TGCGCCAGCAGCGGGTCCGCGGGGTTAAATGAAAAACTGTTTTTT. The whole variable domain, filled in from reference TRBV5-1 and TRBJ1-4, reads KAGVTQTPRYLIKTRGQQVTLSCSPISGHRSVSWYQQTPGQGLQFLFEYFSETQRNKGNFPGRFSGRQFSNSRSEMNVSTLELGDSALYLCASSGSAGLNEKLFFGSGTQLSVL.

As concerns this clone: Other DNA sequences in the sample encode the same CDR3. V gene TRBV27 combines with J gene TRBJ1-6, with 9 bases aligning to TRBD1. This CDR3 contains 14 residues. Germline lookup yields CDR1 MNHEY and CDR2 SMNVEV (reference sequence). V trimming: 3 bases; J trimming: 7 bases; junction bases outside the gene matches: 1. CDR3 residues: CASSLDRGNSPLHF. Written as DNA, the CDR3 is TGTGCCAGCAGTTTGGACAGGGGAAATTCACCCCTCCACTTT.

V and J are TRBV7-3 and TRBJ2-3; 7 nucleotides align to TRBD2. V lost 5 bases to trimming and J lost 6 bases; unmatched junction nucleotides: 8. This CDR3 is 14 amino acids long. Germline values: CDR1 SGHTA, CDR2 FQGTGA. Here the CDR3 reads CASSTSEGSDTQYF. CDR3 nucleotides: TGTGCCAGCAGCACTAGCGAAGGGTCCGATACGCAGTATTTT.

There are a few counts of this clone. The sample has other DNA sequences that encode this CDR3 too. This chain joins TRBV18 and TRBJ1-5; D is unclear. CDR3 length: 15 amino acids. Trimming left V 1 base short and J 1 base short, with 8 bases between. CDR1 KGHSH and CDR2 LQKENI come from the germline V gene. The CDR3 sequence: CASSPQGTSNQPQHF. DNA of the CDR3: TGTGCCAGCTCACCACAGGGTACAAGCAATCAGCCCCAGCATTTT. The variable domain in full, completed from reference TRBV18 and TRBJ1-5, reads NAGVMQNPRHLVRRRGQEARLRCSPMKGHSHVYWYRQLPEEGLKFMVYLQKENIIDESGMPKERFSAEFPKEGPSILRIQQVVRGDSAAYFCASSPQGTSNQPQHFGDGTRLSIL.

The V and J genes are TRBV9 and TRBJ2-7; 9 bases fit TRBD2. V dropped 3 bases and J dropped 6; count of bases not matched to a gene: 4. Germline V CDR1 and CDR2: SGDLS, YYNGEE. The CDR3 spans 13 residues. The CDR3 is CASSADSGGEQYF. CDR3 DNA: TGTGCCAGCAGCGCTGATAGCGGGGGCGAGCAGTACTTC.

V is TRBV28 and J is TRBJ2-1, with D perhaps matching TRBD2 (6 bases). Germline lookup yields CDR1 MDHEN and CDR2 SYDVKM. This CDR3 is 14 amino acids long. The V gene lost 7 bases and the J gene lost 6 bases, with 16 bases spanning the gap. This CDR3 reads CASTLEGRSNEQFF. The CDR3 nucleotides read TGTGCCAGCACTCTGGAGGGAAGGAGCAATGAGCAGTTCTTC. Full variable domain (remainder filled in from reference TRBV28 and TRBJ2-1): DVKVTQSSRYLVKRTGEKVFLECVQDMDHENMFWYRQDPGLGLRLIYFSYDVKMKEKGDIPEGYSVSREKKERFSLILESASTNQTSMYLCASTLEGRSNEQFFGPGTRLTVL.

The chain is built from TRBV5-6 and TRBJ1-5; TRBD1 is a possible D gene (5 bases). The CDR3 runs to 13 residues. V gave up 1 base and J gave up 9 bases, with 11 bases separating them. Per the germline V gene, CDR1 is SGHDT and CDR2 is YYEEEE. The CDR3 loop reads CASSLTGRGPQHF. The CDR3 DNA reads as TGTGCCAGCAGCTTGACAGGCCGGGGGCCCCAGCATTTT.

In regard to this clone: Additional DNA sequences in this sample encode the identical CDR3. The V and J genes are TRBV19 and TRBJ1-2; 7 bases are shared with TRBD1. Per germline, CDR1 LNHDA and CDR2 SQIVND (reference sequence). Germline trimming cut 2 bases from V and 8 bases from J; bases unmatched to any gene: 5. The CDR3 is 13 amino acids. CDR3 sequence reads: CASSIRQGNGYTF. CDR3 DNA sequence: TGTGCCAGTAGTATAAGACAGGGAAACGGCTACACCTTC.

This chain joins TRBV2 and TRBJ2-7; 7 bases match TRBD2. Trimming at V came to 6 bases and at J to 3 bases, leaving 8 bases not matched to a gene. This CDR3 comprises 14 residues. Germline V CDR1 and CDR2: SNHLY, FYNNEI. CDR3 DNA: TGTGCCAGCAGCCCGCGACGGGACTACTACGAGCAGTACTTC. Its translation is CASSPRRDYYEQYF.

V gene TRBV29-1 combines with J gene TRBJ2-7; D possibly matches TRBD1 or TRBD2 (5 bases each). With 6 bases removed from V and 2 bases from J, the gap between germline ends came to 11 bases. Germline V gene sequence: CDR1 SQVTM, CDR2 ANQGSEA. The CDR3 has 12 amino acids. CDR3 loop: CSVRDGPYEQYF. The CDR3 bases are TGCAGCGTCCGGGACGGACCCTACGAGCAGTACTTC.

This clone showed up just a few times. This chain joins TRBV9 and TRBJ1-1; no clear D gene. This CDR3 comprises 13 residues. Per germline, CDR1 SGDLS and CDR2 YYNGEE. The germline V and J ends were trimmed by 1 base and 5 bases, with 9 bases remaining between them. The CDR3 loop is CASSVIPRTEAFF. DNA for the CDR3: TGTGCCAGCAGCGTAATCCCGAGAACTGAAGCTTTCTTT.

This clone was recorded only once. The chain joins TRBV27 to TRBJ2-5; 10 bases agree with TRBD2. Per germline, CDR1 MNHEY and CDR2 SMNVEV (reference sequence). CDR3 length equals 14 residues. Trimming cost V 6 bases and J 8 bases; bases outside gene matches: 9. This chain's CDR3 is CASRASGSPFTQYF. The CDR3 coding sequence is TGTGCCAGCAGGGCTAGCGGGAGCCCCTTCACCCAGTACTTC.

The chain links TRBV29-1 to TRBJ2-4; D remains unclear. V lost 1 base and J lost 2, with 12 bases in between. The CDR3 is made up of 15 amino acids. In germline, CDR1 is SQVTM, CDR2 ANQGSEA. The CDR3 sequence: CSVEVRTPSKNIQYF. In nucleotides, the CDR3 is TGCAGCGTTGAAGTCCGGACCCCATCCAAAAACATTCAGTACTTC.

The chain has TRBV5-4 and TRBJ2-1, with D hard to call. This CDR3 is built from 14 residues. V lost 3 bases to trimming and J lost 7 bases, with 14 bases between them. The V gene's germline CDR1 is SGHNT and CDR2 YYREEE (reference sequence). The CDR3, as DNA: TGTGCCAGCAGCTCGCCGGTAAAAGGGAATGAGCAGTTCTTC. It codes for CASSSPVKGNEQFF. The complete variable domain, with remaining parts taken from reference TRBV5-4 and TRBJ2-1, reads ETGVTQSPTHLIKTRGQQVTLRCSSQSGHNTVSWYQQALGQGPQFIFQYYREEENGRGNFPPRFSGLQFPNYSSELNVNALELDDSALYLCASSSPVKGNEQFFGPGTRLTVL.

With respect to this clone: The same CDR3 also results from other DNA sequences found in this sample. CDR3 bases: TGTGCCAGCAGTTTATCGGGGGCTAGCACAGATACGCAGTATTTT. It codes for CASSLSGASTDTQYF. The V and J genes are TRBV28 and TRBJ2-3; perhaps D is TRBD1 or TRBD2 (6 bases each). The CDR3 covers 15 residues. CDR1 is MDHEN, CDR2 SYDVKM, per germline. Trimming stripped 1 base from V and 0 bases from J, with 8 bases between.

The chain recombines TRBV4-3 with TRBJ1-1, with D possibly TRBD1 on 5 matching bases. Trimming took off 8 bases at V and 6 bases at J, with 19 bases between the two ends. This CDR3 has 14 residues. Germline CDR1 LGHNA, CDR2 YSLEER. The CDR3 region is CASGEIRGSAEAFF. In nucleotides, the CDR3 is TGCGCCAGCGGGGAGATTCGGGGGTCGGCTGAAGCTTTCTTT.